These 29 T cell receptor beta chains originate from one sample sequenced in a study of control samples from healthy donors and cancer patients. Some clones are missing from TCRdb's copy, which holds only in-frame ones; the method was immunoSEQ multiplex PCR. The table has some 410,000 clones, 80% to 95% seen once. Source material: PBMCs. The receptors derive from a man aged 40-50 years with head and neck cancer.

V is TRBV20-1 and J is TRBJ1-1; D not resolved. Between the trimmed V and J ends, which lost 3 bases and 7 bases, there was a span of 9 bases. Germline V gives CDR1 DFQATT, CDR2 SNEGSKA (reference sequence). This CDR3 spans 11 amino acids. CDR3 nucleotides: TGCAGTGCTAGTCTGTTACTTGAAGCTTTCTTT. Translated: CSASLLLEAFF.

The chain links TRBV6-5 to TRBJ2-7; D uncertain. The ends were cut back, 4 bases at V and 3 bases at J, with 16 bases in the middle. In germline, CDR1 is MNHEY, CDR2 SVGAGI. CDR3 length equals 15 residues. The CDR3 sequence: CASSSAPGINYEQYF. The DNA for the CDR3 is TGTGCCAGCAGTTCCGCTCCTGGGATAAACTACGAGCAGTACTTC.

This chain uses TRBV3-1 (or the pseudogene TRBV3-2) with TRBJ2-7; D might be TRBD2 (5 bases). The CDR3 totals 16 residues. Germline V gene lookup returns CDR1 LGHDT and CDR2 YNNKEL (reference sequence). V was shortened by 3 bases and J by 0 bases, with 15 bases between the two germline ends. CDR3 in amino acids: CASSQTGIERSYEQYF. CDR3 nucleotides: TGTGCCAGCAGCCAGACGGGAATTGAGCGCTCCTACGAGCAGTACTTC.

The chain combines TRBV5-1 with TRBJ2-7; D is unclear. CDR1 is SGHRS, CDR2 YFSETQ, per germline. Trimming took 0 bases from V and 1 from J, leaving 8 bases between them. CDR3 length: 14 residues. The CDR3 reads CASSLVVGSYEQYF. CDR3 sequence (DNA): TGCGCCAGCAGCTTGGTAGTTGGTTCCTACGAGCAGTACTTC.

V is TRBV9 and J is TRBJ1-1; D remains ambiguous. The CDR3 length is 17 residues. Trimming pared 0 bases from V and 2 bases from J, leaving 17 bases between. CDR1 and CDR2 from the germline V gene are SGDLS and YYNGEE. Written as DNA, the CDR3 is TGTGCCAGCAGCGTAGCAGGAGCCGGGATTCTAAACACTGAAGCTTTCTTT. Translated, it gives CASSVAGAGILNTEAFF.

The V gene is TRBV6-5, the J gene TRBJ1-1; D unresolved. Germline CDR1 is MNHEY and CDR2 is SVGAGI. This CDR3 is 12 amino acids long. Trimming removed 8 bases from V and 1 base from J, with 8 bases in between. The CDR3 sequence: CASGVGNTEAFF. CDR3 coding DNA: TGTGCCAGCGGGGTCGGGAACACTGAAGCTTTCTTT.

The V call is TRBV27, the J call TRBJ1-3, with unresolved D. The V and J ends lost 5 bases and 0 bases respectively, with 8 bases between them. This CDR3 spans 14 amino acids. Germline CDR1 is MNHEY and CDR2 is SMNVEV (reference sequence). CDR3: CASSLWDSGNTIYF. The CDR3, as DNA: TGTGCCAGCAGTCTTTGGGACTCTGGAAACACCATATATTTT.

This clone came up a few times. Other DNA sequences in this sample translate to the same CDR3. The V gene is TRBV7-3, the J gene TRBJ2-4; tentatively, D is TRBD1 (6 bases). V dropped 1 base and J dropped 6 bases, with 7 bases sitting between them. This CDR3 comprises 13 residues. Germline CDR1 and CDR2: SGHTA and FQGTGA. The CDR3 DNA follows: TGTGCCAGCAGCTTAAGCAGGGGAAACATTCAGTACTTC. This sequence encodes CASSLSRGNIQYF.

The chain has TRBV30 and TRBJ2-3; 10 nucleotides line up with TRBD2. V shed 5 bases and J 2 bases; nucleotides not matched to a gene: 4. In germline, CDR1 is GTSNPN, CDR2 SVGIG (reference sequence). The CDR3 has 14 residues. The CDR3 region is CAWELAGDTDTQYF. CDR3 sequence (DNA): TGTGCCTGGGAGCTAGCGGGGGACACAGATACGCAGTATTTT.

V usage is TRBV11-2 and J usage is TRBJ1-1; no definite D call. V was trimmed by 2 bases and J by 3 bases, leaving 4 bases between them. The CDR3 is made up of 12 amino acids. Germline values: CDR1 SGHAT, CDR2 FQNNGV. In DNA, the CDR3 is TGTGCCAGCAGCTTACTGGACACTGAAGCTTTCTTT. Protein product: CASSLLDTEAFF.

This chain uses TRBV30 with TRBJ1-6, with D tentatively TRBD1 (5 bases). From germline, CDR1 is GTSNPN and CDR2 SVGIG (reference sequence). CDR3 size: 15 residues. Trimming shortened V by 3 bases and J by 7 bases, and 16 bases separated the two germline ends. CDR3 residues: CAWSRGGGGNSPLHF. Written as DNA, the CDR3 is TGTGCCTGGAGCCGAGGTGGTGGGGGGAATTCACCCCTCCACTTT.

V and J are TRBV28 and TRBJ2-1; D gene uncertain. Germline V gene lookup returns CDR1 MDHEN and CDR2 SYDVKM. Trimming took 7 bases from V and 5 from J, leaving 15 bases between them. The CDR3 sequence is 14 residues long. The CDR3 coding sequence is TGTGCCAGCAAACTATATGGCGACCACAATGAGCAGTTCTTC. Translated, it gives CASKLYGDHNEQFF.

This sequence joins TRBV24-1 and TRBJ1-5; no definite D call. The V gene lost 5 bases and the J gene lost 3 bases, with 10 bases spanning the gap. CDR1 and CDR2 from the germline V gene are KGHDR and SFDVKD. The CDR3 covers 14 residues. CDR3 in amino acids: CATSAGMNNQPQHF. CDR3 coding DNA: TGTGCCACCAGTGCGGGCATGAACAATCAGCCCCAGCATTTT.

Details on this clone: Other nucleotide sequences from this sample produce the same CDR3. V is TRBV5-1 and J is TRBJ1-6, with no clear D. Looked up from germline, CDR1 is SGHRS and CDR2 is YFSETQ. V lost 0 bases to trimming and J lost 4 bases, with 5 bases between them. This CDR3 is built from 14 residues. Here the CDR3 reads CASSLVSYNSPLHF. CDR3 nucleotide sequence: TGCGCCAGCAGCTTGGTATCGTATAATTCACCCCTCCACTTT.

With regard to this clone: The identical CDR3 is also encoded by other nucleotide sequences in the sample. The chain has TRBV19 and TRBJ2-5, with 8 bases identical to TRBD1. The CDR3 is 13 amino acids. V shed 3 bases and J 5 bases; nucleotides not matched to a gene: 2. Germline CDR1 reads LNHDA; CDR2 reads SQIVND (reference sequence). CDR3 residues: CASSITGGETQYF. In DNA, the CDR3 is TGTGCCAGTAGTATTACAGGGGGTGAGACCCAGTACTTC.

This chain links TRBV10-3 with TRBJ1-2, with no clear D. Germline V gene data show CDR1 as ENHRY and CDR2 as SYGVKD. Trimming shortened V by 7 bases and J by 6 bases, and 21 bases separated the two germline ends. The length of the CDR3 is 15 residues. CDR3 residues: CAITAPQSTVDGYTF. The CDR3 DNA sequence: TGTGCCATCACCGCGCCACAGAGTACGGTGGATGGCTACACCTTC.

The V gene is TRBV6-5, the J gene TRBJ1-5; D gene uncertain. Trimming removed 10 bases from V and 0 bases from J, with 10 bases in between. Germline assignment: CDR1 MNHEY and CDR2 SVGAGI. This CDR3 spans 13 amino acids. CDR3 sequence: CAIRFNSNQPQHF. CDR3 coding DNA: TGTGCCATCCGTTTTAATAGCAATCAGCCCCAGCATTTT.

This sequence joins TRBV7-2 and TRBJ2-3, with D maybe TRBD2 (7 bases). CDR1 SGHTA and CDR2 FQGNSA come from the germline V gene. This CDR3 is built from 14 residues. V gave up 5 bases and J gave up 6 bases, with 15 bases separating them. The CDR3 DNA reads TGTGCCAGCAGCCTCGGGGGGCCGCCCGATACGCAGTATTTT. It encodes CASSLGGPPDTQYF.

The chain carries TRBV4-1 and TRBJ2-1; D is uncertain. Germline CDR1 reads MGHRA; CDR2 reads YSYEKL. The CDR3 consists of 16 residues. Trimming cost V 1 base and J 3 bases, with 13 bases left between them. The CDR3 reads CASSQVNLVVYNEQFF. CDR3 nucleotides: TGCGCCAGCAGCCAAGTTAATCTCGTAGTCTACAATGAGCAGTTCTTC.

This chain links TRBV19 with TRBJ2-2; 9 bases line up with TRBD2. Germline lookup yields CDR1 LNHDA and CDR2 SQIVND (reference sequence). The junction had 10 bases not matched to a gene; V was cut back by 5 bases and J by 0 bases. The CDR3 has 18 residues. The CDR3 here is CASSFGRTSATNTGELFF. The CDR3 DNA reads as TGTGCCAGTAGTTTTGGGCGGACTAGCGCCACGAACACCGGGGAGCTGTTTTTT.

J is TRBJ1-6 and V is TRBV7-8, with D unresolved. The CDR3 covers 15 residues. The germline V gene has CDR1 SGHVS and CDR2 FQNEAQ. Deletions cut 5 bases from V and 1 base from J, with 9 bases between. The CDR3 sequence: CASSLEGSYNSPLHF. The DNA of the CDR3 is TGTGCCAGCAGCCTCGAGGGTTCCTATAATTCACCCCTCCACTTT.

The chain joins TRBV6-5 to TRBJ1-6; D ambiguous. CDR3 length: 16 amino acids. CDR1 and CDR2 (germline): MNHEY, SVGAGI. The V gene lost 4 bases and the J gene lost 8 bases, with 18 bases spanning the gap. For the CDR3, the DNA is TGTGCCAGCAGTTCGCCGCGATCCCCATCCGATTCACCCCTCCACTTT. Translated: CASSSPRSPSDSPLHF.

The sample holds one count of this clone. J is TRBJ1-4 and V is TRBV4-3; no firm D call. The CDR3 length is 18 residues. The germline V gene encodes CDR1 LGHNA and CDR2 YSLEER. V lost 0 bases and J lost 0, with 14 bases in between. CDR3 in DNA: TGCGCCAGCAGCCAAGACCTACCGGGAGCGGCAACTAATGAAAAACTGTTTTTT. This encodes CASSQDLPGAATNEKLFF.

The chain links TRBV18 to TRBJ1-5; D perhaps matches TRBD1 (6 bases). Trimming pared 6 bases from V and 3 bases from J, leaving 12 bases between. The CDR3 contains 14 residues. Germline CDR1 reads KGHSH; CDR2 reads LQKENI. CDR3 loop: CASSHDRPNQPQHF. In nucleotides, the CDR3 is TGTGCCAGCTCCCACGACAGGCCCAATCAGCCCCAGCATTTT. The full variable domain, with the rest looked up from reference TRBV18 and TRBJ1-5, is NAGVMQNPRHLVRRRGQEARLRCSPMKGHSHVYWYRQLPEEGLKFMVYLQKENIIDESGMPKERFSAEFPKEGPSILRIQQVVRGDSAAYFCASSHDRPNQPQHFGDGTRLSIL.

CDR3 in amino acids: CASSINPGQPNQPQHF. In DNA form, the CDR3 reads TGTGCCAGTAGTATTAATCCGGGACAACCAAATCAGCCCCAGCATTTT. The rearrangement uses TRBV19 and TRBJ1-5; TRBD1 might be the D (6 bases). Germline V CDR1 and CDR2: LNHDA, SQIVND (reference sequence). The V end lost 3 bases, the J end lost 4 bases, and 16 bases lay between the germline ends. CDR3 length equals 16 residues.

The rearrangement links TRBV6-9 to TRBJ2-5, with D possibly matching TRBD2 (5 bases). The CDR3 has 13 amino acids. Germline values: CDR1 MNHGY, CDR2 SVAAGI. Deletions cut 9 bases from V and 3 bases from J, with 14 bases between. CDR3 loop: CASILRGKETQYF. CDR3 DNA: TGTGCCAGTATCCTCCGAGGGAAAGAGACCCAGTACTTC.

This clone has more than one count but fewer than ten. The chain uses TRBV15 and TRBJ2-3; D call uncertain. The germline V gene has CDR1 LNHNV and CDR2 YYDKDF (reference sequence). The CDR3 runs to 13 residues. V was clipped by 0 bases and J by 5 bases, with 6 bases between them. The CDR3 region has the DNA TGTGCCACCAGCAGAGAGGGAAGAGATACGCAGTATTTT. It yields the protein CATSREGRDTQYF.

The V call is TRBV27, the J call TRBJ2-7; TRBD1 matches at 8 bases. The length of the CDR3 is 11 residues. The germline V gene encodes CDR1 MNHEY and CDR2 SMNVEV (reference sequence). The J segment lost 6 bases and the V segment lost 8 bases, leaving 3 bases of the junction unmatched. As DNA, the CDR3 is TGTGCCAGCGGACAGGGAGGCGAGCAGTACTTC. It translates to CASGQGGEQYF.

This chain uses TRBV7-3 with TRBJ1-1; D unresolved. The CDR3 length is 13 residues. The V end was cut by 4 bases, the J end by 1 base, with 7 bases between. Per germline, CDR1 SGHTA and CDR2 FQGTGA. The CDR3 bases are TGTGCCAGCAGCTCTCAGAGGAACACTGAAGCTTTCTTT. This gives the protein CASSSQRNTEAFF.